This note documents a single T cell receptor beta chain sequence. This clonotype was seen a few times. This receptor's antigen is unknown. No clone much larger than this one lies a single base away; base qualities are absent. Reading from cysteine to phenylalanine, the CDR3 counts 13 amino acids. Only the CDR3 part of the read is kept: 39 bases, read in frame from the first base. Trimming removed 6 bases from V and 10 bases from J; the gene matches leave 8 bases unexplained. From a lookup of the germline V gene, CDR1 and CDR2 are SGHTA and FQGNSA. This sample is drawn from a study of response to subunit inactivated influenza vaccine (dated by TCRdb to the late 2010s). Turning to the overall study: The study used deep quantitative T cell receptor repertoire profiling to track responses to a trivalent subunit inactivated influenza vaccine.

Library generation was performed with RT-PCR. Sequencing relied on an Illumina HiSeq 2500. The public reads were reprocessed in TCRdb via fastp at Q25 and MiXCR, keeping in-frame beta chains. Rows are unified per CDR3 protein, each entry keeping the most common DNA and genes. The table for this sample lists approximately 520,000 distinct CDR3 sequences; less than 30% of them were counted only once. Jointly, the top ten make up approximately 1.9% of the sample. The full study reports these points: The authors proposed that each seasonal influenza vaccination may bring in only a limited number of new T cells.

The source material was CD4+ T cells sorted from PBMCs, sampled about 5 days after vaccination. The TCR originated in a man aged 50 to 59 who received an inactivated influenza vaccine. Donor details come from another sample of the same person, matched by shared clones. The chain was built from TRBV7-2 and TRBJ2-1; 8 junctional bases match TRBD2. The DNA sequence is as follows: TGTGCCAGCAGGCCAACTAGCGGACCCGAGCAGTTCTTC. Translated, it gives CASRPTSGPEQFF. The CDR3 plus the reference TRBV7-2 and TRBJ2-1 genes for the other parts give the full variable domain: GAGVSQSPSNKVTEKGKDVELRCDPISGHTALYWYRQSLGQGLEFLIYFQGNSAPDKSGLPSDRFSAERTGGSVSTLTIQRTQQEDSAVYLCASRPTSGPEQFFGPGTRLTVL.